This TCR beta chain comes out of a study of beta chain features in type 1 diabetes (dated by TCRdb to 2017 to 2018). Some background on the complete study: No differences in mean age, gender distribution, total cell number or subset yield were found between patients and healthy donors. A total of roughly 110 million sorted cells were examined across all samples, and the number of cells per subset was strongly correlated with RNA yield. Naive and central memory subsets were obtained from all 30 or so donors, but regulatory and stem cell-like memory subsets were isolated from only 8 patients and roughly eight healthy donors. In the study, TCRB repertoires of sorted circulating CD4+ T cell subsets from recently diagnosed type 1 diabetes patients were compared with those of matched healthy donors.

The entire isolated RNA was reverse transcribed using the High Capacity cDNA Reverse Transcription Kit, and thus expressed TCRB transcripts were sequenced. Deep immunoSEQ sequencing was applied to naive, central memory and regulatory T cell samples, giving an average of roughly 3.5 million total reads per sample. Sorted cells were lysed in RLT buffer and RNA was extracted with DNase-treated RNeasy Micro or Mini kits, depending on cell number. To prevent cross-contamination, each cell subset was processed individually, whereas patient and healthy donor samples were processed jointly. Using the immunoSEQ multiplex PCR, TCRB sequences were amplified from cDNA into 87-bp fragments spanning the CDR3 region. Sequencing of the amplicons was done on the Illumina HiSeq platform. From the authors' description of their analysis: Synthetic template baselines were used to correct PCR bias computationally, reads within Hamming distance 2 were collapsed, and singletons that could not be merged were discarded. By aligning reads against IMGT, V, D and J genes, CDR3 length, and insertions or deletions at six rearrangement sites were assigned. Clonotype counts were normalized to sorted cell number within each subset before computing true diversity and Gini coefficients with the tcR R package. The overlap coefficient, calculated on TCRB nucleotide sequences, was used to quantify repertoire sharing. The table was pulled from immuneACCESS by TCRdb, which kept in-frame rearrangements only. Such tables lose some clones; where checked, under half of the loss comes from unresolved V genes, and the rest has no known cause. V, J and clone size were drawn from that table, and D and trimming were deduced from the DNA. This sample is represented by over 150,000 clones; around 8.5% of them were singletons. The ten biggest clones cover 0.65% of the sample.

CDR1 and CDR2, per the germline V gene, are WSHSY and SAAADI. V loses 2 bases at its end and J loses 1 base; junction bases beyond the gene matches: 2. The CDR3 contains 16 residues, cysteine and phenylalanine counted. Of all the DNA, just the CDR3 is kept, 48 bases in frame from base 1. In regard to this clone: The antigen this receptor binds is unknown. No clone much larger than this one lies a single base away; base qualities are absent.

From each donor, a single peripheral blood sample of about 100 mL on average was drawn into heparinised tubes. Naive, central memory, regulatory and stem cell-like memory CD4+ T cells were sorted on a BD FACSAria II using a panel including CD45RO, CCR7, CD25, CD127, CD95 and CD27. Every sorted population had a purity above 95%. PBMCs were separated immediately by Lymphoprep density gradient centrifugation and were stained directly, without being cultured. So that batch effects would be minimized, each experiment stained and sorted samples in pairs, pairing one healthy donor with one patient. The research as a whole found: HLA sub-analyses involved small numbers of individuals, so any influence of HLA type on TCRB rearrangement remained unresolved. In all four CD4+ subsets, TCRB CDR3 length was moderately but significantly shorter in type 1 diabetes patients. At VDJ recombination sites, patients with type 1 diabetes made fewer insertions and deleted more nucleotides, a pattern implying thymic rearrangement abnormalities. Because cDNA was sequenced instead of genomic DNA, highly expressing activated cells could be over-represented, though the groups showed no difference in activation or CD3 levels. Naive, central memory and regulatory TCRB repertoires appeared to be more similar among patients than among healthy donors. Shorter templates might be favored by PCR, yet because patient and control samples were amplified and corrected together, any such skew would affect both groups equally.

This sequence uses TRBV10-2 and TRBJ2-6, with 7 middle bases fitting TRBD1. The origin of this receptor is a young man in good health. Sequenced: central memory CD4+ T cells from blood. The CDR3 sequence is CASSEARGSGANVLTF. The nucleotide sequence reads TGCGCCAGCAGTGAGGCCAGGGGGTCTGGGGCCAACGTCCTGACTTTC.